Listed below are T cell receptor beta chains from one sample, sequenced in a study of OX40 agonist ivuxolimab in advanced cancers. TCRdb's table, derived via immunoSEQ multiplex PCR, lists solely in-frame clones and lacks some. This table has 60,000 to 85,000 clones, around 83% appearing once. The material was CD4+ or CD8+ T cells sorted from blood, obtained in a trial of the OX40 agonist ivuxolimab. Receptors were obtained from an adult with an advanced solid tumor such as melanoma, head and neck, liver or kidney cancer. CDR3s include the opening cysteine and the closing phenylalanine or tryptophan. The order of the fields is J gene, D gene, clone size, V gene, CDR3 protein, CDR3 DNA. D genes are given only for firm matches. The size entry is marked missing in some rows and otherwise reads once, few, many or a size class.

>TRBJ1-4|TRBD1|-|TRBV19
CASGTGSEKLFF
TGTGCCAGTGGGACAGGGAGCGAAAAACTGTTTTTT
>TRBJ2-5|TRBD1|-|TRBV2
CASSAGGETQYF
TGTGCCAGCAGTGCAGGGGGAGAGACCCAGTACTTC
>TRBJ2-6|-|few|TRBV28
CASSLSGAGANVLTF
TGTGCCAGCAGTTTATCAGGGGCTGGGGCCAACGTCCTGACTTTC
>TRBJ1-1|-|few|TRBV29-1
CSAMGLNTEAFF
TGCAGCGCCATGGGGCTGAACACTGAAGCTTTCTTT
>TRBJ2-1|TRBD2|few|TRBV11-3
CASSLGLAGGLSYNEQFF
TGTGCCAGCAGCTTAGGGCTAGCGGGGGGTCTCTCCTACAATGAGCAGTTCTTC
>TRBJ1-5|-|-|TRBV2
CASRGTHQPQHF
TGTGCCAGCAGAGGGACCCATCAGCCCCAGCATTTT
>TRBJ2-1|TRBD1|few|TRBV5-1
CASSLGGATYNEQFF
TGCGCCAGCAGCCTAGGGGGCGCGACCTACAATGAGCAGTTCTTC
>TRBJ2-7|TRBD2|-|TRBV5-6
CASSPARLAGVYEQYF
TGTGCCAGCAGCCCGGCTCGACTAGCGGGCGTTTACGAGCAGTACTTC
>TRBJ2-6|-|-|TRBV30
CAWSRLSTGANVLTF
TGTGCCTGGAGCAGGCTTTCGACTGGGGCCAACGTCCTGACTTTC
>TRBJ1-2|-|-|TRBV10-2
CASSESWGGYTF
TGCGCCAGCAGTGAGAGTTGGGGAGGCTACACCTTC